Below are 13 T cell receptor beta chains sequenced from a single sample in a study of cytomegalovirus exposure and HLA in healthy donors. PCR primers comprised 60 Vbeta and 13 Jbeta primers. Profiling relied on immunoSEQ multiplex PCR, and the TCRdb table lists in-frame clones only, not all of them. The profile shows 100,000 to 150,000 clones, roughly 83% of them singletons. Sequencing was done on a sample of PBMCs. The receptors originated from a girl aged 2 to 9 in good health and CMV-seronegative.

The chain's CDR3 is CASSYFPGQPQHF. The CDR3 bases are TGTGCCAGCAGTTACTTCCCAGGGCAGCCCCAGCATTTT. This chain joins TRBV6-5 and TRBJ1-5, with D possibly matching TRBD1 (5 bases). The germline V gene has CDR1 MNHEY and CDR2 SVGAGI. The CDR3 contains 13 residues. The V end was cut by 1 base, the J end by 7 bases, with 8 bases between.

The chain recombines TRBV5-1 with TRBJ2-5; 8 positions match TRBD2. There are 14 residues in the CDR3. Germline CDR1 SGHRS, CDR2 YFSETQ. Trimming at V came to 4 bases and at J to 2 bases, leaving 4 bases not matched to a gene. The CDR3 loop reads CASSRSGAQETQYF. DNA for the CDR3: TGCGCCAGCAGCCGTAGCGGGGCTCAAGAGACCCAGTACTTC.

The V gene is TRBV28, the J gene TRBJ2-7, with 10 bases aligning to TRBD1. The CDR3 contains 15 residues. V dropped 6 bases and J dropped 5; count of bases not matched to a gene: 10. CDR1 and CDR2 (germline): MDHEN, SYDVKM. Written as DNA, the CDR3 is TGTGCCAGCAGAGTTTATAGGACAGGGGGTAACGAGCAGTACTTC. Protein: CASRVYRTGGNEQYF.

This chain joins TRBV4-2 and TRBJ1-5; no clear D gene. V was trimmed by 0 bases and J by 4 bases, leaving 16 bases between them. Germline CDR1 LGHNA, CDR2 YNFKEQ. This CDR3 comprises 17 residues. The CDR3 bases are TGTGCCAGCAGCCAAGATCCGAGGGCCGTCGGGAATCAGCCCCAGCATTTT. It encodes CASSQDPRAVGNQPQHF.

A note on this clone: Distinct nucleotide sequences in the sample also encode this CDR3. This CDR3 is CASSMRVEVLIDGYTF. The CDR3 DNA reads as TGTGCCAGTAGTATGCGAGTGGAGGTATTAATCGATGGCTACACCTTC. This chain links TRBV19 with TRBJ1-2; D call uncertain. The CDR3 runs to 16 residues. The V end was cut by 3 bases, the J end by 6 bases, with 20 bases between. Germline V gives CDR1 LNHDA, CDR2 SQIVND (reference sequence).

This clone was observed once. The chain's CDR3 is CASSGSIAGPRHEQYF. For the CDR3, the DNA is TGTGCCAGCAGCGGGTCCATAGCGGGACCCCGCCACGAGCAGTACTTC. This chain uses TRBV9 with TRBJ2-7, with 8 bases that match TRBD2. J lost 5 bases, V lost 3 bases, and 13 bases had no gene match. The CDR3 is 16 residues long. Germline CDR1 is SGDLS and CDR2 is YYNGEE. The full variable domain, in which reference TRBV9 and TRBJ2-7 provide the parts outside the CDR3, is DSGVTQTPKHLITATGQRVTLRCSPRSGDLSVYWYQQSLDQGLQFLIQYYNGEERAKGNILERFSAQQFPDLHSELNLSSLELGDSALYFCASSGSIAGPRHEQYFGPGTRLTVT.

The chain employs TRBV2 and TRBJ2-3; no reliable D call. This CDR3 has 13 residues. The germline V gene encodes CDR1 SNHLY and CDR2 FYNNEI. The ends were cut back, 5 bases at V and 3 bases at J, with 9 bases in the middle. The CDR3 nucleotides are TGTGCCAGCAGTAAAGGCAGGACAGATACGCAGTATTTT. Residues: CASSKGRTDTQYF.

This clone occurred once. V gene TRBV6-1 combines with J gene TRBJ2-1; a weak D match, TRBD2 (6 bases). V lost 8 bases to trimming and J lost 8 bases, with 22 bases between them. The germline V gene encodes CDR1 MNHNS and CDR2 SASEGT. This CDR3 is 15 amino acids long. The CDR3 coding sequence is TGTGCCAGCTCCCCATCGGCACTAGCAGGCGATGAGCAGTTCTTC. Its translation is CASSPSALAGDEQFF.

The V and J genes are TRBV7-2 and TRBJ2-7, with 9 bases identical to TRBD1. Germline assignment: CDR1 SGHTA and CDR2 FQGNSA. This CDR3 is built from 15 residues. V lost 2 bases, J lost 3 bases, and 5 bases stayed unmatched. The CDR3 sequence: CASSLPGTGIYEQYF. In DNA, the CDR3 is TGTGCCAGCAGCTTACCCGGGACAGGGATCTACGAGCAGTACTTC.

This rearrangement joins TRBV6-6 to TRBJ1-5; 9 bases line up with TRBD1. There are 16 residues in the CDR3. V shed 5 bases and J 6 bases; nucleotides not matched to a gene: 11. Germline V gene data show CDR1 as MNHNY and CDR2 as SVGAGI (reference sequence). CDR3 loop: CASSPYRGQGTQPQHF. The CDR3 region has the DNA TGTGCCAGCAGTCCGTATCGGGGACAGGGCACTCAGCCCCAGCATTTT.

This clone was seen a few times. The chain joins TRBV2 to TRBJ1-1; D unresolved. Deletions cut 4 bases from V and 4 bases from J, with 7 bases between. The length of the CDR3 is 12 residues. From germline, CDR1 is SNHLY and CDR2 FYNNEI. The CDR3 DNA sequence: TGTGCCAGCAGTGGCCCCGGCACTGAAGCTTTCTTT. It codes for CASSGPGTEAFF.

The chain has TRBV27 and TRBJ1-2, with D perhaps TRBD1 (5 bases). Trimming cost V 1 base and J 5 bases, with 14 bases left between them. Per germline, CDR1 MNHEY and CDR2 SMNVEV (reference sequence). The CDR3 covers 15 residues. The CDR3 nucleotides are TGTGCCAGCAGTTTATACGGGCAGGGTGGATATGGCTACACCTTC. Translating it yields CASSLYGQGGYGYTF.

This chain joins TRBV11-2 and TRBJ2-7, with D tentatively TRBD1 (7 bases). V was shortened by 2 bases and J by 2 bases, with 16 bases between the two germline ends. Germline values: CDR1 SGHAT, CDR2 FQNNGV. The CDR3 covers 16 residues. This CDR3 reads CASSLFGGTATYEQYF. The CDR3 coding sequence is TGTGCCAGCAGCTTATTTGGCGGGACAGCAACCTACGAGCAGTACTTC.